This is a list of T cell receptor beta chains from one sample in a study of T cell responses to AZD1222 COVID-19 vaccine. Method: immunoSEQ multiplex PCR; TCRdb's copy keeps in-frame clones and lacks some. The repertoire holds about 83,000 clones, with 80% to 90% as singletons. The starting material was peripheral blood, obtained 28 days after the second AZD1222 dose. Source of these receptors: an adult who received the AZD1222 COVID-19 vaccine. Both conserved end residues are part of each CDR3. D genes are given only for firm matches. Clone size is shown for a subset of rows, as once, few, many or a class of expanded clone.

size | D | J | V | CDR3 | DNA
NA | TRBD1 | TRBJ1-2 | TRBV3-1/TRBV3-2 | CASSRTLIGTGGYTF | TGTGCCAGCAGCCGCACGTTAATTGGGACAGGGGGCTACACCTTC
NA | NA | TRBJ1-3 | TRBV3-1/TRBV3-2 | CASSPERGASGNTIYF | TGTGCCAGCAGCCCTGAACGGGGGGCTTCAGGAAACACCATATATTTT
NA | TRBD1 | TRBJ2-7 | TRBV27 | CASSFQTGGGYEQYF | TGTGCCAGCAGTTTTCAAACAGGGGGCGGTTACGAGCAGTACTTC
NA | NA | TRBJ1-5 | TRBV7-2 | CASSSDSVSNQPQHF | TGTGCCAGCAGCTCCGATTCGGTTAGCAATCAGCCCCAGCATTTT
NA | NA | TRBJ1-2 | TRBV29-1 | CSVESSYGYTF | TGCAGCGTTGAGTCATCATATGGCTACACCTTC
once | NA | TRBJ1-2 | TRBV7-2 | CASSSGGVAGYTF | TGTGCCAGCAGCTCAGGAGGGGTGGCCGGCTACACCTTC
NA | NA | TRBJ2-5 | TRBV29-1 | CSVEGSGTGEETQYF | TGCAGCGTTGAAGGAAGCGGAACGGGGGAAGAGACCCAGTACTTC
few | NA | TRBJ1-5 | TRBV30 | CAWSNLGGGGQPQHF | TGTGCCTGGAGTAACCTTGGGGGAGGCGGTCAGCCCCAGCATTTT
NA | NA | TRBJ1-2 | TRBV4-1 | CASSQDGTGSMYGYTF | TGCGCCAGCAGCCAAGATGGAACAGGGAGTATGTATGGCTACACCTTC
NA | TRBD1 | TRBJ1-1 | TRBV6-5 | CASSYSTGATEAFF | TGTGCCAGCAGTTACTCCACAGGGGCCACTGAAGCTTTCTTT
NA | NA | TRBJ2-7 | TRBV7-9 | CASSSGWGTAVSVVQQYF | TGTGCCAGCAGCTCCGGTTGGGGGACGGCGGTCTCTGTAGTACAGCAGTACTTC
NA | TRBD2 | TRBJ2-7 | TRBV5-1 | CATGLGTRGGYEQYF | TGCGCCACCGGGTTGGGGACTAGGGGAGGCTACGAGCAGTACTTC
NA | TRBD1 | TRBJ1-5 | TRBV28 | CASRSDRAYSNQPQHF | TGTGCCAGCAGGAGTGACAGGGCCTATAGCAATCAGCCCCAGCATTTT
NA | NA | TRBJ2-1 | TRBV12-3/TRBV12-4 | CASSFSSLSEQFF | TGTGCCAGCAGTTTCTCGTCCCTAAGTGAGCAGTTCTTC
NA | TRBD1 | TRBJ1-6 | TRBV4-1 | CASRLGQGTNSPLHF | TGCGCCAGCAGACTCGGACAGGGTACTAATTCACCCCTCCACTTT
NA | NA | TRBJ1-1 | TRBV6-5 | CASRSPGDYTEAFF | TGTGCCAGCAGATCCCCAGGGGATTACACTGAAGCTTTCTTT
once | TRBD1 | TRBJ1-2 | TRBV7-2 | CASSQDRDNYGYTF | TGTGCCAGCAGCCAGGACAGGGACAACTATGGCTACACCTTC
NA | NA | TRBJ1-6 | TRBV27 | CASSFEGSSYNSPLHF | TGTGCCAGCAGTTTTGAGGGTAGCTCCTATAATTCACCCCTCCACTTT
NA | NA | TRBJ1-5 | TRBV28 | CASSSMDGRNQPQHF | TGTGCCAGCAGTTCTATGGACGGCCGCAATCAGCCCCAGCATTTT
NA | NA | TRBJ1-2 | TRBV24-1 | CATSDPRTQLGYTF | TGTGCCACCAGTGACCCACGGACTCAATTGGGCTACACCTTC